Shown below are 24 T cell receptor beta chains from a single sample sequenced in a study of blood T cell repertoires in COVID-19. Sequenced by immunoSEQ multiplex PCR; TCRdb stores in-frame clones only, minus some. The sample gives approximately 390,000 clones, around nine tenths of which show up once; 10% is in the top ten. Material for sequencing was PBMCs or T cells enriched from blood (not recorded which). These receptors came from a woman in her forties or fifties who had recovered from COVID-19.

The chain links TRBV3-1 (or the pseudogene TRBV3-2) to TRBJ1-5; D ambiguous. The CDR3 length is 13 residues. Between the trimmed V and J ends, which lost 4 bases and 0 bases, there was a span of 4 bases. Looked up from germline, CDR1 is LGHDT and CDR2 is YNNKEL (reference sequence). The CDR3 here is CASSPYSNQPQHF. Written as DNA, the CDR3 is TGTGCCAGCAGCCCCTATAGCAATCAGCCCCAGCATTTT.

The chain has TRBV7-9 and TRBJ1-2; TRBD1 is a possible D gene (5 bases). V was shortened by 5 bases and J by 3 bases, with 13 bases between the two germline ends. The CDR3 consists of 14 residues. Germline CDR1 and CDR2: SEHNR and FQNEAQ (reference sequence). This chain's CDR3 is CASSTDRPHYGYTF. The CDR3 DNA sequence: TGTGCCAGCAGCACCGACAGACCACACTATGGCTACACCTTC.

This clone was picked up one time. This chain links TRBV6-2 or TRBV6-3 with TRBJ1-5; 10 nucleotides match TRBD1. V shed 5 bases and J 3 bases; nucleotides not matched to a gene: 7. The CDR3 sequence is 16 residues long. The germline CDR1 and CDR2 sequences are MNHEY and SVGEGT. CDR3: CASSTRTGGINQPQHF. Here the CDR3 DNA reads TGTGCCAGCAGTACCCGGACAGGGGGAATCAATCAGCCCCAGCATTTT.

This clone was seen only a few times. CDR3 in DNA: TGTGCCACAACAGGGGAGATGAGAAGTCAGCCCCAGCATTTT. The encoded protein is CATTGEMRSQPQHF. The V call is TRBV28, the J call TRBJ1-5; TRBD1 matches 7 bases. The CDR3 covers 14 residues. Unmatched junction bases numbered 12, after V lost 10 bases and J lost 6 bases. Germline V lookup: CDR1 MDHEN, CDR2 SYDVKM.

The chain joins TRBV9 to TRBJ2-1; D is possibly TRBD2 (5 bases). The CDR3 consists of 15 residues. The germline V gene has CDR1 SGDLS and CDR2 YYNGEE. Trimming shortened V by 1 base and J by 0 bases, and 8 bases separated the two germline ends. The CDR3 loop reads CASSVSSGSYNEQFF. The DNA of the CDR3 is TGTGCCAGCAGCGTAAGCAGCGGCTCCTACAATGAGCAGTTCTTC. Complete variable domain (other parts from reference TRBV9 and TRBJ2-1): DSGVTQTPKHLITATGQRVTLRCSPRSGDLSVYWYQQSLDQGLQFLIQYYNGEERAKGNILERFSAQQFPDLHSELNLSSLELGDSALYFCASSVSSGSYNEQFFGPGTRLTVL.

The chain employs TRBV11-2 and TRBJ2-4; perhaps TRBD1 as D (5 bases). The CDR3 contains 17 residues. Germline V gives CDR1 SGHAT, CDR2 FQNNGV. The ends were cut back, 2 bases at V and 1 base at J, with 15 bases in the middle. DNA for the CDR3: TGTGCCAGCAGCTTAAAATCAGGGATCGTCGCCAAAAACATTCAGTACTTC. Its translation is CASSLKSGIVAKNIQYF.

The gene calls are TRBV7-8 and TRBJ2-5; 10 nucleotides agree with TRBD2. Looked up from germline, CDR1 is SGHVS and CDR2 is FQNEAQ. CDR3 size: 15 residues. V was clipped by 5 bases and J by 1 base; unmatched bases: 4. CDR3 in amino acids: CASSTSGVFQETQYF. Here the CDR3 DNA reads TGTGCCAGCAGCACTAGCGGGGTTTTCCAAGAGACCCAGTACTTC.

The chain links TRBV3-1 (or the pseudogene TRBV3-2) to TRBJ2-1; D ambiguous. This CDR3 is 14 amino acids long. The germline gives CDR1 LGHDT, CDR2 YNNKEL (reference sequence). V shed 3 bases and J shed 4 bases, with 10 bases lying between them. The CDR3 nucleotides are TGTGCCAGCAGCCATGAGACTCATTACAATGAGCAGTTCTTC. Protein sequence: CASSHETHYNEQFF.

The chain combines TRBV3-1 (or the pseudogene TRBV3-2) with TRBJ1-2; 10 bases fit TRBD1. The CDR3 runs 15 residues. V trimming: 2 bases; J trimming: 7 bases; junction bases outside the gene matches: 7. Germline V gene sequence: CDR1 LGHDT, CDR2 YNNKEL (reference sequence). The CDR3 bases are TGTGCCAGCAGCCAAAACGGGGGGACAGGGGCTGGCTACACCTTC. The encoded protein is CASSQNGGTGAGYTF.

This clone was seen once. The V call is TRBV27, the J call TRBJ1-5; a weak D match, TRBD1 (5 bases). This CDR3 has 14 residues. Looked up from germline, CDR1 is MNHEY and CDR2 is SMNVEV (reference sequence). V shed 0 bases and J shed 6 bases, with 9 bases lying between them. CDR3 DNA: TGTGCCAGCAGTTTATCTGTGGGGGGTCAGCCCCAGCATTTT. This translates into CASSLSVGGQPQHF.

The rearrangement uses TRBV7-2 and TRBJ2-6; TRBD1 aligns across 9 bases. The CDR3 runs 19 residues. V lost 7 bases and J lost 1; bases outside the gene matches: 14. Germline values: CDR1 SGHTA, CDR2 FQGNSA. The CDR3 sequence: CASNPDIGTGISGANVLTF. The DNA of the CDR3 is TGTGCCAGCAACCCCGATATCGGGACAGGGATATCTGGGGCCAACGTCCTGACTTTC.

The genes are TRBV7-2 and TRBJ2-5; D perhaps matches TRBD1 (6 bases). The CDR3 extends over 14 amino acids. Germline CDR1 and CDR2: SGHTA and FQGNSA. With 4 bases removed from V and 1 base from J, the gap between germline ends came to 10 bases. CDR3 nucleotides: TGTGCCAGCAGCTACCAGGACAGCCAAGAGACCCAGTACTTC. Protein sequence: CASSYQDSQETQYF.

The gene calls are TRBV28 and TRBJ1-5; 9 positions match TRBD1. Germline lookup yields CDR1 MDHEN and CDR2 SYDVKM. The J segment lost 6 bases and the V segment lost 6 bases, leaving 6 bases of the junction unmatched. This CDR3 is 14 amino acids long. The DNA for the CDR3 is TGTGCCAGCAGCCCCGGGACAGGGTTTCAGCCCCAGCATTTT. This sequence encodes CASSPGTGFQPQHF.

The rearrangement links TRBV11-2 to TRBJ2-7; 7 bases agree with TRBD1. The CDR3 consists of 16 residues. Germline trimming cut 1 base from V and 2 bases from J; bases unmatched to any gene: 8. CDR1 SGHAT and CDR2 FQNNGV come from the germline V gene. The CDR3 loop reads CASSLVRGRGPYEQYF. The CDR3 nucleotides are TGTGCCAGCAGCTTAGTGAGGGGGCGAGGTCCCTACGAGCAGTACTTC.

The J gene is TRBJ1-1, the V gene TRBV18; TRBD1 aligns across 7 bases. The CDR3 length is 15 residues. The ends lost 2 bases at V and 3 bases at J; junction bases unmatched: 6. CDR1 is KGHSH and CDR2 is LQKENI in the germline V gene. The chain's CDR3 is CASSPFWQGDTEAFF. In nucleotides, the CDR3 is TGTGCCAGCTCACCATTTTGGCAGGGGGACACTGAAGCTTTCTTT.

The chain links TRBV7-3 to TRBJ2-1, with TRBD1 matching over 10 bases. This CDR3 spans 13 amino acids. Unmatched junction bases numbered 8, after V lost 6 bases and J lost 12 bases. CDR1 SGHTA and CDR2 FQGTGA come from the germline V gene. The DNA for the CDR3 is TGTGCCAGCAGGGGACAGGGGTCACAGGGGCAGTTCTTC. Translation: CASRGQGSQGQFF.

The CDR3 spells CASSQGGRGREKLFF. For the CDR3, the DNA is TGCGCCAGCAGCCAAGGAGGCAGGGGTCGAGAAAAACTGTTTTTT. The V and J genes are TRBV4-1 and TRBJ1-4; D might be TRBD1 (6 bases). CDR1 and CDR2 from the germline V gene are MGHRA and YSYEKL. The V and J ends lost 1 base and 8 bases respectively, with 14 bases between them. The CDR3 length is 15 residues.

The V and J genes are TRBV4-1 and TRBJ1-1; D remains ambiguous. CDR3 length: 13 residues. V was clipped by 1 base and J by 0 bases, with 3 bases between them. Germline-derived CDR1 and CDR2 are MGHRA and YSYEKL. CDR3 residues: CASSQGVNTEAFF. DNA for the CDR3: TGCGCCAGCAGCCAAGGAGTGAACACTGAAGCTTTCTTT.

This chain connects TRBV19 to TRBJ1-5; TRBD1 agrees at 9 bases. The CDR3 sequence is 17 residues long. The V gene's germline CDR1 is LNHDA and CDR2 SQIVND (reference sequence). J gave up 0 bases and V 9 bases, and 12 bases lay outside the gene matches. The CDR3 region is CASDDRGSYYSNQPQHF. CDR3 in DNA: TGTGCCAGCGATGACAGGGGGTCCTATTATAGCAATCAGCCCCAGCATTTT.

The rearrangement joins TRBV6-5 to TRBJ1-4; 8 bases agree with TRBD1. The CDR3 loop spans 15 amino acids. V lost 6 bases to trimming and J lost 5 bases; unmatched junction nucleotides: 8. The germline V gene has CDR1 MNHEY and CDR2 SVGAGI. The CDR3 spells CASRDRQGRNEKLFF. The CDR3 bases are TGTGCCAGCAGGGATAGACAGGGGAGAAATGAAAAACTGTTTTTT.

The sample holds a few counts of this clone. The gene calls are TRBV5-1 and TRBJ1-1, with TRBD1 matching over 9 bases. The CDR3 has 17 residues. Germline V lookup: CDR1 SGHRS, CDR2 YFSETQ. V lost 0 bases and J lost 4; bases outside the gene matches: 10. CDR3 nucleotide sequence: TGCGCCAGCAGCTTGGTACCACAGGGGGCGGGGATCACTGAAGCTTTCTTT. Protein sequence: CASSLVPQGAGITEAFF.

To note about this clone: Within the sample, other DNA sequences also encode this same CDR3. In nucleotides, the CDR3 is TGTGCCAGCAGTTACGGCCGGGTCTCTGGAAACACCATATATTTT. Translated, it gives CASSYGRVSGNTIYF. J is TRBJ1-3 and V is TRBV6-2 or TRBV6-3; D is unclear. From germline, CDR1 is MNHEY and CDR2 SVGEGT. There are 15 residues in the CDR3. V was shortened by 2 bases and J by 0 bases, with 8 bases between the two germline ends.

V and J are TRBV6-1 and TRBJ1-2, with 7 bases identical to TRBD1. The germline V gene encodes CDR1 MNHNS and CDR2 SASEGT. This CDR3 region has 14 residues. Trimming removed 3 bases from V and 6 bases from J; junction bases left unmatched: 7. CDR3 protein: CASSDINRGHGYTF. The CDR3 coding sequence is TGTGCCAGCAGTGACATTAACAGGGGCCATGGCTACACCTTC.

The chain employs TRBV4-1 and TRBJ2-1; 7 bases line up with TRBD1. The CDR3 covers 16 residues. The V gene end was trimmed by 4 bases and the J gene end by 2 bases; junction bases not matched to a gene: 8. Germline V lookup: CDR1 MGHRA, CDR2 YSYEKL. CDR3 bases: TGCGCCAGCAGCCCACCAGGGGGACACCCCTACAATGAGCAGTTCTTC. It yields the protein CASSPPGGHPYNEQFF.